The clone carrying this TCR beta chain was found a few times. The data are from a study of cytomegalovirus exposure and HLA in healthy donors. This CDR3 is 15 amino acids long. The germline V gene has CDR1 LNHDA and CDR2 SQIVND (reference sequence). Trimming took 1 base from V and 7 from J, leaving 14 bases between them. PCR involved 60 Vbeta and 13 Jbeta primers. The repertoire was sequenced with immunoSEQ multiplex PCR; TCRdb's copy has only in-frame clones and lacks some. The table records approximately 150,000 clones, about 75% of them present only once. This TCR was sampled from a woman in her 30s in good health and CMV-seronegative. The chain uses TRBV19 and TRBJ1-5; D is perhaps TRBD1 (6 bases). The sequencing sample was made of PBMCs. CDR3 region: CASSIANRVKQPQHF. CDR3 sequence (DNA): TGTGCCAGTAGTATAGCTAACAGGGTTAAGCAGCCCCAGCATTTT.